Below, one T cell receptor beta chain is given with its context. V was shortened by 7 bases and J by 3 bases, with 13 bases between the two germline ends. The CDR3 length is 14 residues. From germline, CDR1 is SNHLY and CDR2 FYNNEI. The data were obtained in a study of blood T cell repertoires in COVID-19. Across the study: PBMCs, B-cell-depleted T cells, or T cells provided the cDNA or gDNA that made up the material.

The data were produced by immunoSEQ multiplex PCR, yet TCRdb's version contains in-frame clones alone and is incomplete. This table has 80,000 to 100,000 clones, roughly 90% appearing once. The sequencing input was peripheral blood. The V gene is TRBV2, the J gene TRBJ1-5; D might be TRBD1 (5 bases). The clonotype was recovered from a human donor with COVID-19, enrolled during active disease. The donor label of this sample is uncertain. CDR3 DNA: TGTGCCAGCAACCTCGACAGCACCAATCAGCCCCAGCATTTT. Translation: CASNLDSTNQPQHF.